This T cell receptor (beta chain) came from a study of blood T cell repertoires in COVID-19. Study-level information: The study drew acute and convalescent COVID-19 samples from the United States, Italy and Spain.

TCRdb keeps only in-frame clones here, not all; method: immunoSEQ multiplex PCR. The sample lists about 160,000 clones, less than 90% seen once, with 13% to 15% in the top ten. This CDR3 comprises 16 residues. The V gene end was trimmed by 9 bases and the J gene end by 4 bases; junction bases not matched to a gene: 15. Germline CDR1 LNHDA, CDR2 SQIVND (reference sequence). This clone was found a few times. This TCR was sampled from a man in his late teens or twenties with active or convalescent COVID-19. The sample taken for sequencing was peripheral blood. The J gene is TRBJ1-1, the V gene TRBV19; TRBD1 aligns across 9 bases. The CDR3 coding sequence is TGTGCCAGCATGGGAACCGGGACAGGGATATCCACTGAAGCTTTCTTT. Encoded protein: CASMGTGTGISTEAFF.